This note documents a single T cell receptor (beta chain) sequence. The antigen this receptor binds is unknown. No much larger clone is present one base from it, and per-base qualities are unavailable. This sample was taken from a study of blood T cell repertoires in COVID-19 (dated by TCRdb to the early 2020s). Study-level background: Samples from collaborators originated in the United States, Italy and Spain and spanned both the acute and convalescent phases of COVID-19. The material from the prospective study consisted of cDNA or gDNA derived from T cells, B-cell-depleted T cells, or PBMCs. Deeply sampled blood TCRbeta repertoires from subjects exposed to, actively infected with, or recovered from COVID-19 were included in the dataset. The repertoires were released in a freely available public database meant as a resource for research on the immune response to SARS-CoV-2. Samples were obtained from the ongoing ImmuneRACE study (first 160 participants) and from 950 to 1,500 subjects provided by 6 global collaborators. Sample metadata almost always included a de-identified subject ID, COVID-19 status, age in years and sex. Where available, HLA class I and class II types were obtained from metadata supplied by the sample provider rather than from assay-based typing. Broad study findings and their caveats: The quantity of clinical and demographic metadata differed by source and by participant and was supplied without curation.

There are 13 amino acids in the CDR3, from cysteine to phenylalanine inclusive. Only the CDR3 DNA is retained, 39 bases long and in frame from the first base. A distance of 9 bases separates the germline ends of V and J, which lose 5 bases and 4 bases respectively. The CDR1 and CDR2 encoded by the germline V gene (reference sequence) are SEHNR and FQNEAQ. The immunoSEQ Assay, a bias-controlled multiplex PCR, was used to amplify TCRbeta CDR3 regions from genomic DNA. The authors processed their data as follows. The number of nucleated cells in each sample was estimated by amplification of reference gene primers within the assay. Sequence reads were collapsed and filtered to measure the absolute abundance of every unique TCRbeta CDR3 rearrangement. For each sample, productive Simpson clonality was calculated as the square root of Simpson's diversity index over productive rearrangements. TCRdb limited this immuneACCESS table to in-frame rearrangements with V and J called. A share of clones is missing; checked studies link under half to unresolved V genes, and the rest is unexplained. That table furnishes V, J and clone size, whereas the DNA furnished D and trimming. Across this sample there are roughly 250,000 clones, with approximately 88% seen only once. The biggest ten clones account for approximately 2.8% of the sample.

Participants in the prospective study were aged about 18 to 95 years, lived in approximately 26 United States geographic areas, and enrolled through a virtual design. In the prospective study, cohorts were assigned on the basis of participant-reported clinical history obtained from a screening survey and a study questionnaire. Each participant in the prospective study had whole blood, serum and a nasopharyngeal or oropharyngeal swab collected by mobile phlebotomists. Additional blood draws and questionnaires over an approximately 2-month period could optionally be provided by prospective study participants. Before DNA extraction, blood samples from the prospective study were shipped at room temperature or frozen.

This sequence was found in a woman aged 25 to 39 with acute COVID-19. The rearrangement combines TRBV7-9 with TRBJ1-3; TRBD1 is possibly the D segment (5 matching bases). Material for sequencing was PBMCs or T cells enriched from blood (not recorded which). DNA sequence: TGTGCCAGCAGCCAGGGTCCGGGAAACACCATATATTTT. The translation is CASSQGPGNTIYF.